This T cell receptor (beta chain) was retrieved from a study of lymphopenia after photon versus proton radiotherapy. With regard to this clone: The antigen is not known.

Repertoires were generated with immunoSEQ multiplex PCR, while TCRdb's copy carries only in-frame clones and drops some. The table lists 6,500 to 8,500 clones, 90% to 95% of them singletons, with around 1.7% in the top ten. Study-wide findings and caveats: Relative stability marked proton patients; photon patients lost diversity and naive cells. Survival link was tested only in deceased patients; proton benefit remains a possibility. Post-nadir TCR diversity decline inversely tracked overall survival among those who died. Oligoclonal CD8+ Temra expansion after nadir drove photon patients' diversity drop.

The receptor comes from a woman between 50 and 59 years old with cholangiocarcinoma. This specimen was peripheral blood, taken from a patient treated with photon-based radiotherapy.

This CDR3 reads CASSLGTGDAYEQYF. The CDR3 DNA sequence: TGTGCCAGCAGCTTAGGGACAGGGGATGCCTACGAGCAGTACTTC. V and J are TRBV7-2 and TRBJ2-7, with 9 nucleotides matching TRBD1. Germline assignment: CDR1 SGHTA and CDR2 FQGNSA. Germline trimming cut 1 base from V and 2 bases from J; bases unmatched to any gene: 3. The CDR3 is 15 residues long.